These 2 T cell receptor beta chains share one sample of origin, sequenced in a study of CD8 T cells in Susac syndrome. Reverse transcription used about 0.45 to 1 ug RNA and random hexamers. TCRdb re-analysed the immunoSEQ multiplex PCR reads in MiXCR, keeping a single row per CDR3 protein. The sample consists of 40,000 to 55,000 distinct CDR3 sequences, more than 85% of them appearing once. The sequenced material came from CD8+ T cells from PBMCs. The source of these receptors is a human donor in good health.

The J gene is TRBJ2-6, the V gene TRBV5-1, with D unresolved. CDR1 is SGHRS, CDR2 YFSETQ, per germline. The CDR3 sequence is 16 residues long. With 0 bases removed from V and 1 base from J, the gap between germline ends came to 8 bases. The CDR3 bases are TGCGCCAGCAGCTTGGAAAGGGTGTCTGGGGCCAACGTCCTGACTTTC. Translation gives CASSLERVSGANVLTF.

Written as DNA, the CDR3 is TGTGCCAGCAGTTACTCGAAAAGGGGGGGCTATGGCTACACCTTC. The encoded protein is CASSYSKRGGYGYTF. V usage is TRBV6-5 and J usage is TRBJ1-2, with D possibly TRBD1 on 6 matching bases. CDR1 and CDR2 from the germline V gene are MNHEY and SVGAGI. This CDR3 comprises 15 residues. Trimming took 0 bases from V and 4 from J, leaving 12 bases between them.